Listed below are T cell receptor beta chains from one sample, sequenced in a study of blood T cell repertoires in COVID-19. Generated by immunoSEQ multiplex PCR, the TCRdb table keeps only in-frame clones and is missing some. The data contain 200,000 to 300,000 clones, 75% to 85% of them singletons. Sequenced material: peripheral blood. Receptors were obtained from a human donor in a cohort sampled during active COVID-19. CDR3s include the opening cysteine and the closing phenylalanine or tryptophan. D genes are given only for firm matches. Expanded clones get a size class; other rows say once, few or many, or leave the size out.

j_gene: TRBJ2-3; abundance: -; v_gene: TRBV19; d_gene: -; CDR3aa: CASSIEGRSTDTQYF; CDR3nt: TGTGCCAGTAGTATCGAAGGCAGGAGCACAGATACGCAGTATTTT
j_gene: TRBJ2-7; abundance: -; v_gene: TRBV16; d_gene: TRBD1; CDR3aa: CASSQLAGTGTYEQYF; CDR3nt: TGTGCCAGCAGCCAATTGGCCGGGACAGGGACCTACGAGCAGTACTTC
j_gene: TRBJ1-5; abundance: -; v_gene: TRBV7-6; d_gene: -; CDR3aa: CASSFSEDQPQHF; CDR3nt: TGTGCCAGCAGCTTCTCGGAGGATCAGCCCCAGCATTTT
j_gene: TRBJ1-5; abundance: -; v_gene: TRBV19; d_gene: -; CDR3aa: CASTISPRQGNQPQHF; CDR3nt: TGTGCCAGTACCATATCCCCCAGACAGGGCAATCAGCCCCAGCATTTT
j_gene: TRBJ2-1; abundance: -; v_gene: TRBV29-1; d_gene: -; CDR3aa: CSVELLAGTLDYYEQFF; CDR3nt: TGCAGCGTTGAACTTTTGGCGGGGACCCTCGACTATTACGAGCAGTTCTTC
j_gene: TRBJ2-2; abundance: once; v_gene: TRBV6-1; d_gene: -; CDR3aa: CASSEAGLATGELFF; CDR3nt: TGTGCCAGCAGTGAGGCAGGTCTGGCAACCGGGGAGCTGTTTTTT
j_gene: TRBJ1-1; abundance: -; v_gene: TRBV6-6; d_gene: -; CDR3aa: CASSYGNGGGEAFF; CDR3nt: TGTGCCAGCAGTTACGGGAACGGCGGCGGGGAAGCTTTCTTT
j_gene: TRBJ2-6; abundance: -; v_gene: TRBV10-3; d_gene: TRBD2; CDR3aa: CATWRGRDGANVLTF; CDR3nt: TGTGCCACATGGCGGGGGAGGGATGGGGCCAACGTCCTGACTTTC
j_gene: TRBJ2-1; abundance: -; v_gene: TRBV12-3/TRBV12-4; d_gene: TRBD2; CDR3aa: CASSATSGNKQFF; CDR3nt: TGTGCCAGCAGTGCGACTAGCGGGAACAAGCAGTTCTTC
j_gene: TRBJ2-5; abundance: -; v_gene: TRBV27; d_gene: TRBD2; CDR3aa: CASSKSGIQETQYF; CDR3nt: TGTGCCAGCAGTAAAAGCGGGATCCAAGAGACCCAGTACTTC
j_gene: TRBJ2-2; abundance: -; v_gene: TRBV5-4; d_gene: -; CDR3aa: CASSPGGTNTGELFF; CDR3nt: TGTGCCAGCAGCCCAGGAGGGACGAACACCGGGGAGCTGTTTTTT
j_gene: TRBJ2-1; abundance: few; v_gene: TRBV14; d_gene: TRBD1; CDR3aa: CASSQEAGGENSEQFF; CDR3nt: TGTGCCAGCAGCCAAGAGGCAGGGGGCGAAAATAGTGAGCAGTTCTTC
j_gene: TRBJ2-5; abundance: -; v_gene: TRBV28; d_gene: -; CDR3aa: CASSAGQLQETQYF; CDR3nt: TGTGCCAGCAGTGCGGGACAGCTACAAGAGACCCAGTACTTC
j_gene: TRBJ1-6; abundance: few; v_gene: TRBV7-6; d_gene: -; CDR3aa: CASSLAPGTQFSTLHF; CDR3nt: TGTGCCAGCAGCTTAGCCCCCGGGACTCAATTCTCGACCCTCCACTTT
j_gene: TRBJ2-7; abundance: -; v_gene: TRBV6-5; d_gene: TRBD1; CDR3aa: CASRTSGTGVGEQYF; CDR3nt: TGTGCCAGCAGAACGAGCGGGACAGGGGTTGGCGAGCAGTACTTC
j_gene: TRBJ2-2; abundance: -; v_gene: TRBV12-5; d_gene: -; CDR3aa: CASGLGTANTGELFF; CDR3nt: TGTGCTAGTGGTTTGGGGACAGCGAACACCGGGGAGCTGTTTTTT